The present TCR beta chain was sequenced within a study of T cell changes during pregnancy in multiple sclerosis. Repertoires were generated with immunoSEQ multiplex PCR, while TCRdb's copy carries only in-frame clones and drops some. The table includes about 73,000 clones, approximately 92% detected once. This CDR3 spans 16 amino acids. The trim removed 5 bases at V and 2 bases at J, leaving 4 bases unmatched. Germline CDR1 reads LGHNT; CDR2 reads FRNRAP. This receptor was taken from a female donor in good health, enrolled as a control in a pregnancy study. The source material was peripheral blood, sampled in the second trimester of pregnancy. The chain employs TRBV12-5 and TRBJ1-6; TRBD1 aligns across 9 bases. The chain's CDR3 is CASGTGTGPYNSPLHF. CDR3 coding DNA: TGTGCTAGTGGTACAGGGACAGGGCCCTATAATTCACCCCTCCACTTT.